Each of the 9 T cell receptor beta chains below was sequenced from the same sample in a study of T cell responses to AZD1222 COVID-19 vaccine. Produced via immunoSEQ multiplex PCR; TCRdb's table is partial and in-frame only. This table has approximately 150,000 clones, 80% to 90% appearing once. The source material was peripheral blood, sampled 28 days after the second dose of the MenACWY control vaccine. The source is an adult who received the MenACWY meningococcal vaccine as a control.

The sample holds one count of this clone. The chain employs TRBV12-3 or TRBV12-4 and TRBJ2-5; D tentatively reads TRBD1 or TRBD2 (5 bases each). With 6 bases removed from V and 1 base from J, the gap between germline ends came to 9 bases. The CDR3 sequence is 13 residues long. The CDR3 DNA sequence: TGTGCCAGCAGATCGGGACCCCAAGAGACCCAGTACTTC. This encodes CASRSGPQETQYF.

This chain uses TRBV27 with TRBJ2-2; the match to TRBD2 covers 15 bases. The CDR3 is 17 amino acids. V lost 6 bases and J lost 6; bases outside the gene matches: 8. Germline values: CDR1 MNHEY, CDR2 SMNVEV (reference sequence). CDR3 sequence reads: CASSRTSGRASSGELFF. The CDR3, as DNA: TGTGCCAGCAGCCGGACTAGCGGGAGGGCCTCTTCCGGGGAGCTGTTTTTT.

The chain recombines TRBV14 with TRBJ1-6; D is unresolved. The germline gives CDR1 SGHDN, CDR2 FVKESK. Trimming removed 3 bases from V and 9 bases from J, with 27 bases in between. The CDR3 runs 19 residues. This CDR3 is CASSQGWVTALRKGSPLHF. The CDR3 bases are TGTGCCAGCAGCCAGGGTTGGGTCACGGCACTTCGAAAAGGTTCACCCCTCCACTTT. Complete variable domain (other parts from reference TRBV14 and TRBJ1-6): EAGVTQFPSHSVIEKGQTVTLRCDPISGHDNLYWYRRVMGKEIKFLLHFVKESKQDESGMPNNRFLAERTGGTYSTLKVQPAELEDSGVYFCASSQGWVTALRKGSPLHFGNGTRLTVT.

This clone is a singleton in its sample. V gene TRBV7-9 combines with J gene TRBJ1-4, with TRBD1 matching over 7 bases. V lost 7 bases and J lost 7; bases outside the gene matches: 12. Germline-derived CDR1 and CDR2 are SEHNR and FQNEAQ (reference sequence). CDR3 size: 15 residues. CDR3: CASKSVAGGGEKLFF. CDR3 DNA: TGTGCCAGCAAATCAGTGGCAGGGGGAGGTGAAAAACTGTTTTTT.

This clone was detected once. The chain uses TRBV4-1 and TRBJ2-7, with 7 bases matching TRBD2. CDR3 size: 15 residues. V dropped 2 bases and J dropped 1; count of bases not matched to a gene: 5. Germline loops: CDR1 MGHRA, CDR2 YSYEKL. The CDR3 spells CASSQLLAASYEQYF. The CDR3 DNA reads as TGCGCCAGCAGCCAACTGCTAGCGGCTTCCTACGAGCAGTACTTC.

The chain couples TRBV10-3 to TRBJ1-5, with TRBD1 identical over 7 bases. The length of the CDR3 is 13 residues. V shed 11 bases, J shed 7 bases, and the junction held 11 bases outside the gene matches. CDR1 is ENHRY, CDR2 SYGVKD, per germline. CDR3 sequence: CAVRQGREQPQHF. CDR3 nucleotide sequence: TGTGCCGTAAGACAGGGAAGGGAGCAGCCCCAGCATTTT.

The V and J genes are TRBV5-8 and TRBJ2-6; D could derive from TRBD1 or TRBD2 (6 bases each). Germline V lookup: CDR1 SGHTS, CDR2 YDEGEE. The CDR3 extends over 19 amino acids. V gave up 0 bases and J gave up 0 bases, with 16 bases separating them. CDR3 in DNA: TGTGCCAGCAGCTTGGATCGGGGGCAGGGGCTCTCTGGGGCCAACGTCCTGACTTTC. Protein: CASSLDRGQGLSGANVLTF.

This clone was recorded a few times. This rearrangement joins TRBV30 to TRBJ2-7; tentatively, D is TRBD2 (5 bases). The CDR3 runs to 17 residues. Trimming removed 2 bases at V and 0 bases at J, with 20 bases between. Germline values: CDR1 GTSNPN, CDR2 SVGIG (reference sequence). In nucleotides, the CDR3 is TGTGCCTGGAGTCCCGGGGTTTTAAGTAGCAGCTCCTACGAGCAGTACTTC. The encoded protein is CAWSPGVLSSSSYEQYF.

The gene calls are TRBV6-5 and TRBJ1-2; 11 nucleotides align to TRBD1. The CDR3 loop spans 13 amino acids. Germline trimming cut 6 bases from V and 5 bases from J; bases unmatched to any gene: 2. Germline V gene lookup returns CDR1 MNHEY and CDR2 SVGAGI. CDR3 coding DNA: TGTGCCAGCAGGGACAGGGGGCATTATGGCTACACCTTC. Its protein is CASRDRGHYGYTF.